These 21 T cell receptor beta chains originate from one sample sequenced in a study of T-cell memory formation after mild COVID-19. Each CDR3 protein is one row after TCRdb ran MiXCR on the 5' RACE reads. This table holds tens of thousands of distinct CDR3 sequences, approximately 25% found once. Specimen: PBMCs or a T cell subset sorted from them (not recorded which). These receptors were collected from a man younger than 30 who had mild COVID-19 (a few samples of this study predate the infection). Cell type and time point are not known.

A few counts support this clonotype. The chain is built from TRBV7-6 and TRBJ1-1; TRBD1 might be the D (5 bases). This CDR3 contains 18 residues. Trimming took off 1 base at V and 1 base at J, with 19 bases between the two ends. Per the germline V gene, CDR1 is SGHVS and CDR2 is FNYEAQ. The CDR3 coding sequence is TGTGCCAGCAGCTTAGTCCCCGTCGCGGGACGCGGGAACACTGAAGCTTTCTTT. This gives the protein CASSLVPVAGRGNTEAFF.

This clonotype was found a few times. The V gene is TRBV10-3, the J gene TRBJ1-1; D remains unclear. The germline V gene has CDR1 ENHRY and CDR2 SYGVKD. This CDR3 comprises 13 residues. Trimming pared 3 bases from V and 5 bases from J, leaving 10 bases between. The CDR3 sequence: CAISEEGWTEAFF. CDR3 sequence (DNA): TGTGCCATCAGTGAAGAAGGGTGGACTGAAGCTTTCTTT.

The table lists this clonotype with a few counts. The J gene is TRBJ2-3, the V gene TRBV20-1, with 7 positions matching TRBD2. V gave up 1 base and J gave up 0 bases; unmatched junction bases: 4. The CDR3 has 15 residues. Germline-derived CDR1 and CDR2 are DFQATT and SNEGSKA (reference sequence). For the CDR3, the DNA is TGCAGTGCTAGAGGGCTAGCGGAAAGCACAGATACGCAGTATTTT. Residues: CSARGLAESTDTQYF.

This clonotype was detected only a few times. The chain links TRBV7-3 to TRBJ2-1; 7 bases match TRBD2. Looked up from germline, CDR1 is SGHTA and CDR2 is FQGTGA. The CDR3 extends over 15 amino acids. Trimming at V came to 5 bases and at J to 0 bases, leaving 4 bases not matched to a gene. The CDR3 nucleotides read TGTGCCAGCAGCCTCCTAGCGGTCTCCTACAATGAGCAGTTCTTC. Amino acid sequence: CASSLLAVSYNEQFF.

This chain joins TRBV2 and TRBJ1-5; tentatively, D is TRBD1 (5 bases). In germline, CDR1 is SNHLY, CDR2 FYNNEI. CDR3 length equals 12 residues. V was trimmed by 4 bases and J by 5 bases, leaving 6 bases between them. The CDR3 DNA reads TGTGCCAGCAGTGGGGGCGATCAGCCCCAGCATTTT. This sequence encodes CASSGGDQPQHF.

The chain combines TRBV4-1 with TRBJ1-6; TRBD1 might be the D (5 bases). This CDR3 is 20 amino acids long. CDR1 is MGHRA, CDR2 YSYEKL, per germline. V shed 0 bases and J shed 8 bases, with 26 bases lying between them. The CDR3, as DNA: TGCGCCAGCAGCCAAGATCGCACCTTGGGACCGGGAAATTGGTATTCACCCCTCCACTTT. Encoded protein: CASSQDRTLGPGNWYSPLHF.

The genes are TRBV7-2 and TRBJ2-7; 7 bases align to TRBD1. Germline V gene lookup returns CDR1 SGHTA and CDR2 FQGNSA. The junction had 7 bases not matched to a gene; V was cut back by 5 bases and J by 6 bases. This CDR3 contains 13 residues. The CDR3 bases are TGTGCCAGCAGCGACAGGGCATGGAGCGAGCAGTACGTC. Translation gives CASSDRAWSEQYV.

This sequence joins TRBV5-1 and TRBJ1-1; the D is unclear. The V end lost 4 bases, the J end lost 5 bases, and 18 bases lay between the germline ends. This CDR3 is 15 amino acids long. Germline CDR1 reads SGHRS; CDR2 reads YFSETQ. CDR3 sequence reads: CASSRIGPGGTEAFF. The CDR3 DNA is TGCGCCAGCAGCCGAATCGGGCCCGGAGGTACTGAAGCTTTCTTT.

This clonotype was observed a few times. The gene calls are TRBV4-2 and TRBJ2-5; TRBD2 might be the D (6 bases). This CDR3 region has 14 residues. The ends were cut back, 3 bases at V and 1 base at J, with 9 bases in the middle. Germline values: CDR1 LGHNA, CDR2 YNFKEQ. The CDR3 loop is CASSQEGIQETQYF. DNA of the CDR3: TGTGCCAGCAGCCAGGAGGGGATCCAAGAGACCCAGTACTTC.

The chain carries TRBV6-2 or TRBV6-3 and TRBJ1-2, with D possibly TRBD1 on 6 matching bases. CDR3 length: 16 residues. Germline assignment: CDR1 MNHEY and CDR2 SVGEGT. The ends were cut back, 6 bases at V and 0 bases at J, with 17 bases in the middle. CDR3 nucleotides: TGTGCCAGCAGGATCGACAGGCTAGTTTCTAACTATGGCTACACCTTC. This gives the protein CASRIDRLVSNYGYTF.

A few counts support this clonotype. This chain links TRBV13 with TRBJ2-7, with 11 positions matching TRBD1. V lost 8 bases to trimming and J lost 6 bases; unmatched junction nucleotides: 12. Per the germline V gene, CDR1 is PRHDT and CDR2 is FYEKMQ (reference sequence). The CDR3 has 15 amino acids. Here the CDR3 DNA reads TGTGCCAGCCAGATCTACGGACAGGGGGCAGTCGAGCAGTACTTC. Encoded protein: CASQIYGQGAVEQYF.

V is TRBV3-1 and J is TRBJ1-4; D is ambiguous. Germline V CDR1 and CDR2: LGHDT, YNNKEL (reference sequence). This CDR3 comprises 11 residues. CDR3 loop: CASGDREKLFF. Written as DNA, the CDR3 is TGTGCAAGTGGAGATCGGGAGAAACTGTTTTTT.

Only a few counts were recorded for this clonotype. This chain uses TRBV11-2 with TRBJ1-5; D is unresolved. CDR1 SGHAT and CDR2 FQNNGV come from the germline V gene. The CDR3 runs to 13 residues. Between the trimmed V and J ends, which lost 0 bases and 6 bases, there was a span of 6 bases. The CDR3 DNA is TGTGCCAGCAGCTTAGACCGGGGTCAGCCCCAGCATTTT. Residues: CASSLDRGQPQHF. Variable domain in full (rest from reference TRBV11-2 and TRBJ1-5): EAGVAQSPRYKIIEKRQSVAFWCNPISGHATLYWYQQILGQGPKLLIQFQNNGVVDDSQLPKDRFSAERLKGVDSTLKIQPAKLEDSAVYLCASSLDRGQPQHFGDGTRLSIL.

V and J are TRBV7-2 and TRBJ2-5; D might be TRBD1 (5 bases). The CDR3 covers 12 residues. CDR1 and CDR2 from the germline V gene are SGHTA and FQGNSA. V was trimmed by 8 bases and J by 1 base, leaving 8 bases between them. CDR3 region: CASQDIQETQYF. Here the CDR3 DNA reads TGTGCCAGCCAGGACATCCAAGAGACCCAGTACTTC.

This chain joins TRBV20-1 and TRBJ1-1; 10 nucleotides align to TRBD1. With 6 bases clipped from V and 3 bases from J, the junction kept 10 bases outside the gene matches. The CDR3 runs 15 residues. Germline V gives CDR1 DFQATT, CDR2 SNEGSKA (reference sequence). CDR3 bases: TGCAGTGCCGCTCCCCGACAGGGGGCCTACACTGAAGCTTTCTTT. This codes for CSAAPRQGAYTEAFF.

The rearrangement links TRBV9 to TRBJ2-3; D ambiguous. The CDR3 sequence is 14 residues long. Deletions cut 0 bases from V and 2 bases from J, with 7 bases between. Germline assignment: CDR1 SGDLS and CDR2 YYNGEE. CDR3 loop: CASSVGGYTDTQYF. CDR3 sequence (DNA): TGTGCCAGCAGCGTAGGGGGATACACAGATACGCAGTATTTT.

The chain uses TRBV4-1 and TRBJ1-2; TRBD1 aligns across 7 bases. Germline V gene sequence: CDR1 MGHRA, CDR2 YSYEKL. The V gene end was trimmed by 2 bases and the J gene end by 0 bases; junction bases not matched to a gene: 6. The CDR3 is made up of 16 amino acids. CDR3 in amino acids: CASSQPDRPTNYGYTF. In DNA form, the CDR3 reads TGCGCCAGCAGCCAACCGGACAGGCCAACTAACTATGGCTACACCTTC.

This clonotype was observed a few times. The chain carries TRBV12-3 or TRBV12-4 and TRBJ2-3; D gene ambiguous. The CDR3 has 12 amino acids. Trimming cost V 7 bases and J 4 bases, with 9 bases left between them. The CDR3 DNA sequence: TGTGCCAGCACTTATCTCCCAGATACGCAGTATTTT. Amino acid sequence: CASTYLPDTQYF.

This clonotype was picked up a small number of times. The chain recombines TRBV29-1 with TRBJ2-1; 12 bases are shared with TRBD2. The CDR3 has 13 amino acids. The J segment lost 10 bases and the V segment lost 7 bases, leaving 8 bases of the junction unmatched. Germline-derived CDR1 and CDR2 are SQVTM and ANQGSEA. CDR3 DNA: TGCAGCGCTGGACTAGCGGGGTCGGTAGAGCAGTTCTTC. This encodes CSAGLAGSVEQFF.

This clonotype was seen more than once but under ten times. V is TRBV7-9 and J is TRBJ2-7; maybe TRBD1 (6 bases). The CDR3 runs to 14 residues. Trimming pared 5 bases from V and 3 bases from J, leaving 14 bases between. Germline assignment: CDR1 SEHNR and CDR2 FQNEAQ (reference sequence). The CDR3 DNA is TGTGCCAGCAGCCGACAGGCAAATGACTACGAGCAGTACGTC. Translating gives CASSRQANDYEQYV.

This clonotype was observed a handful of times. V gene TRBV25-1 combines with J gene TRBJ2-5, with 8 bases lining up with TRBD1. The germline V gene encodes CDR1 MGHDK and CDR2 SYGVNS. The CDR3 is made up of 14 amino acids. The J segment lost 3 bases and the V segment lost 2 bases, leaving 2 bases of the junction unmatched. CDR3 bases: TGTGCCAGCAGTGAAACAGGGGGTAAAGAGACCCAGTACTTC. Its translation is CASSETGGKETQYF. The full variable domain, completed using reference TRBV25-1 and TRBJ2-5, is EADIYQTPRYLVIGTGKKITLECSQTMGHDKMYWYQQDPGMELHLIHYSYGVNSTEKGDLSSESTVSRIRTEHFPLTLESARPSHTSQYLCASSETGGKETQYFGPGTRLLVL.